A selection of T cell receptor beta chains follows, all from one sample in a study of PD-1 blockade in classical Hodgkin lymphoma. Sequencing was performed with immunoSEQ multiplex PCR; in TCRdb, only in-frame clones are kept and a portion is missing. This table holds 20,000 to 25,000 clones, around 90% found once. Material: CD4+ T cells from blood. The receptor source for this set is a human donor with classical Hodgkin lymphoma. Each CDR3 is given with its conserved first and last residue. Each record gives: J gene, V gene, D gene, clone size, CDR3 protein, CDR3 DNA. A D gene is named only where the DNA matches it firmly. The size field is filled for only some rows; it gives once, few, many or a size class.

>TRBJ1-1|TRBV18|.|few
CASSPREDTEAFF
TGTGCCAGCTCACCTAGGGAAGACACTGAAGCTTTCTTT
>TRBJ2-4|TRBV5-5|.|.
CASSFFSGDGKNIQYF
TGTGCCAGCAGCTTCTTCTCGGGGGATGGCAAAAACATTCAGTACTTC
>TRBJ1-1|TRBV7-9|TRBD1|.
CASSLPGQGLDTEAFF
TGTGCCAGCAGCTTGCCAGGACAGGGCTTGGACACTGAAGCTTTCTTT
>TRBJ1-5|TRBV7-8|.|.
CASSRDPGDDQPQHF
TGTGCCAGCAGCCGGGACCCGGGGGATGATCAGCCCCAGCATTTT
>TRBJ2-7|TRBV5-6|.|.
CASSLWENPYEQYF
TGTGCCAGCAGCTTGTGGGAAAATCCCTACGAGCAGTACTTC
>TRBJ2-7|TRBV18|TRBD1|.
CASSPGTGVYEQYF
TGTGCCAGCTCACCAGGGACAGGGGTATACGAGCAGTACTTC
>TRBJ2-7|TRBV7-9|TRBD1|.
CASSPDRVGEQYF
TGTGCCAGCAGCCCGGACAGGGTGGGGGAGCAGTACTTC
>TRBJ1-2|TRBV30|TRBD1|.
CAWSEKDRVLTNYGYTF
TGTGCCTGGAGTGAGAAGGACAGGGTACTTACTAACTATGGCTACACCTTC
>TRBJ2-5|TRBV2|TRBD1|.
CASSINRGYQETQYF
TGTGCCAGCAGTATTAACAGGGGGTACCAAGAGACCCAGTACTTC
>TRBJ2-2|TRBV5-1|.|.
CASSSRGRGRIGELFF
TGCGCCAGCAGCTCCCGGGGGAGGGGGCGCATCGGGGAGCTGTTTTTT
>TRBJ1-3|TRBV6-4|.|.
CASSDPNTLARVSSGNTIYF
TGTGCCAGCAGTGACCCCAACACACTGGCCCGGGTCAGCTCTGGAAACACCATATATTTT
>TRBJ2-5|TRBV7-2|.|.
CASSLVQGLETQYF
TGTGCCAGCAGCTTAGTTCAAGGGTTGGAGACCCAGTACTTC
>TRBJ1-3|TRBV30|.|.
CAWSSRALGVSGNTIYF
TGTGCCTGGAGTTCACGAGCCCTTGGGGTCTCTGGAAACACCATATATTTT
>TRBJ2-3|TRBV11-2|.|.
CASSTRTQYF
TGTGCCAGCAGCACTCGTACGCAGTATTTT
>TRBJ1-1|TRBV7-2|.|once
CASSLVWGSEAFF
TGTGCCAGCAGCTTAGTCTGGGGCTCTGAAGCTTTCTTT
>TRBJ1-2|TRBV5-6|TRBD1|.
CASSLQGANYGYTF
TGTGCCAGCAGCTTACAGGGGGCCAACTATGGCTACACCTTC
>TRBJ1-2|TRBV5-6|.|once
CASSLGGKRVSYGYGYTF
TGTGCCAGCAGCCTGGGGGGAAAAAGGGTGTCCTATGGCTATGGCTACACCTTC
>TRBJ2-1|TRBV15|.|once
CATSSTGEEQFF
TGTGCCACCAGCTCGACGGGTGAGGAGCAGTTCTTC
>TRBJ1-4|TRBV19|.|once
CASSTEGTTYATNEKLFF
TGTGCCAGTAGTACCGAAGGGACAACATATGCAACTAATGAAAAACTGTTTTTT
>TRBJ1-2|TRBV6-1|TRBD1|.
CASSEANADRGYGYTF
TGTGCCAGCAGTGAAGCGAACGCGGACAGGGGGTATGGCTACACCTTC
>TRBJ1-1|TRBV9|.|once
CASSIRSSGNTEAFF
TGTGCCAGCAGCATTCGCAGCAGTGGGAACACTGAAGCTTTCTTT
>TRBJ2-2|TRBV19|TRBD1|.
CASSGTEFTGELFF
TGTGCCAGTTCCGGGACAGAGTTTACCGGGGAGCTGTTTTTT
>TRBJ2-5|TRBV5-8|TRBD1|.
CASSWDRGETQYF
TGTGCCAGCAGTTGGGACAGGGGAGAGACCCAGTACTTC
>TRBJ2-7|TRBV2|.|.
CASSGETSYEQYF
TGTGCCAGCAGCGGGGAGACTTCCTACGAGCAGTACTTC
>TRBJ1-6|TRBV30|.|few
CAWSEGELGSPLHF
TGTGCCTGGAGTGAAGGGGAATTGGGTTCACCCCTCCACTTT
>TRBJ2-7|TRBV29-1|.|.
CSVVGGHEQYF
TGCAGCGTTGTAGGGGGACACGAGCAGTACTTC
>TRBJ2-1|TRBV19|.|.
CASTPLWGLNNEQFF
TGTGCCAGCACCCCCTTATGGGGGCTAAACAATGAGCAGTTCTTC
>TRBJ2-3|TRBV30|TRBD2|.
CAWTLQGGDTQYF
TGTGCCTGGACCCTCCAGGGAGGGGATACGCAGTATTTT
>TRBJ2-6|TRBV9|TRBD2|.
CASSPDPSGGGAGANVLTF
TGTGCCAGCAGCCCAGACCCTAGCGGGGGAGGGGCTGGGGCCAACGTCCTGACTTTC
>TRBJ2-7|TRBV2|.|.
CASSRQDNYEQYF
TGTGCCAGCAGCCGACAGGACAACTACGAGCAGTACTTC
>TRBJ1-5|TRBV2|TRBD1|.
CASSIRPGGYQPQHF
TGTGCCAGCAGCATAAGACCAGGGGGCTATCAGCCCCAGCATTTT
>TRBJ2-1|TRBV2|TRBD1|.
CASKGGVSYNEQFF
TGTGCCAGCAAAGGGGGCGTATCCTACAATGAGCAGTTCTTC
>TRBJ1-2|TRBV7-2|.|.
CASSSEPTNYGYTF
TGTGCCAGCAGCTCAGAGCCTACTAACTATGGCTACACCTTC
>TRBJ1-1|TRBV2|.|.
CASRPWVSPNTEAFF
TGTGCCAGCAGGCCTTGGGTCAGTCCGAACACTGAAGCTTTCTTT
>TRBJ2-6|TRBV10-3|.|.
CAIRTQDGSSGANVLTF
TGTGCCATCAGGACCCAGGACGGTTCCTCTGGGGCCAACGTCCTGACTTTC
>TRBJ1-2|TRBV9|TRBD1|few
CASSPRLPGRGRSYGYTF
TGTGCCAGCAGCCCTCGCCTTCCTGGCAGGGGGAGGAGCTATGGCTACACCTTC
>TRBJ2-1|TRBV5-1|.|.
CASSLRGSSYNEQFF
TGCGCCAGCAGCTTGCGGGGGAGCTCCTACAATGAGCAGTTCTTC
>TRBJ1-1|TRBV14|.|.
CASSQGPAVAFF
TGTGCCAGCAGCCAAGGACCCGCCGTAGCTTTCTTT
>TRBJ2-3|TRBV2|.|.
CASSAEGTTDTQYF
TGTGCCAGCAGTGCTGAGGGAACCACAGATACGCAGTATTTT
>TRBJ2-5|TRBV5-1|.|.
CASSFAPTQETQYF
TGCGCCAGCAGCTTCGCTCCCACCCAAGAGACCCAGTACTTC
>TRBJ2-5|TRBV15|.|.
CATSRDTPLWETQYF
TGTGCCACCAGCAGAGATACGCCGTTGTGGGAGACCCAGTACTTC
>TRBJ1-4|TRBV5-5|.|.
CASSAYGVRDVEKLFF
TGTGCCAGCAGCGCCTATGGTGTCAGGGATGTTGAAAAACTGTTTTTT
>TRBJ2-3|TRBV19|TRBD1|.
CASSIIPRQGPDTQYF
TGTGCCAGTAGTATAATACCGAGACAGGGACCCGATACGCAGTATTTT
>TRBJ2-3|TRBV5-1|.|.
CASSLIGTPSTDTQYF
TGCGCCAGCAGCTTGATCGGGACCCCCAGCACAGATACGCAGTATTTT
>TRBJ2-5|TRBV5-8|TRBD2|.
CASSSESLAGYETQYF
TGTGCCAGCAGCTCTGAGAGCCTAGCGGGATATGAGACCCAGTACTTC
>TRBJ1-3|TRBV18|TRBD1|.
CASSSLRDRVGNTIYF
TGTGCCAGCTCATCGCTCCGGGACAGGGTTGGAAACACCATATATTTT
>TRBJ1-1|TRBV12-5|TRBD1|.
CASGGRPGQANTEAFF
TGTGCTAGTGGCGGAAGACCCGGACAGGCGAACACTGAAGCTTTCTTT
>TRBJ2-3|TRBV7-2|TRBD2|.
CASSRGLAGGPGDTQYF
TGTGCCAGCAGCCGGGGACTAGCGGGGGGGCCGGGAGATACGCAGTATTTT
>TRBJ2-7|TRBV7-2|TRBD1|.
CASSPRTGGSYEQYF
TGTGCCAGCAGCCCCCGGACAGGCGGCTCCTACGAGCAGTACTTC
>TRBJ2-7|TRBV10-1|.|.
CASAERGQTEEQYF
TGCGCCAGCGCTGAGAGGGGTCAAACGGAAGAGCAGTACTTC
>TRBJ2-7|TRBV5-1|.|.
CANNGDLTSYEQYF
TGCGCCAACAACGGGGACCTCACCTCCTACGAGCAGTACTTC
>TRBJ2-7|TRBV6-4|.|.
CASSEGETYEQYF
TGTGCCAGCAGTGAGGGGGAAACCTACGAGCAGTACTTC
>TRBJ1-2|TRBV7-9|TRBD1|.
CASSRLPGTGGGYTF
TGTGCCAGCAGCCGCCTTCCCGGGACAGGTGGTGGCTACACCTTC